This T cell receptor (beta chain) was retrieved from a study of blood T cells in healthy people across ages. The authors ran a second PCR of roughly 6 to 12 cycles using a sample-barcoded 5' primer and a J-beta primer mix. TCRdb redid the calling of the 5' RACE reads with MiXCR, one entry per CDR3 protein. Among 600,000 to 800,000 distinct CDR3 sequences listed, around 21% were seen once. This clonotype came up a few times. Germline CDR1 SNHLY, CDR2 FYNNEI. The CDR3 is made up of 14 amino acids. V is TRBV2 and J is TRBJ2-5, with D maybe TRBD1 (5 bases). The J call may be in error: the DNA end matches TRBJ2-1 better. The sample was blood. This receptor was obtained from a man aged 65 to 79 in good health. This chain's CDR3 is CASNGAQRGNEQFF. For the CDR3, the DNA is TGTGCCAGCAATGGGGCACAAAGAGGCAATGAGCAGTTCTTC.